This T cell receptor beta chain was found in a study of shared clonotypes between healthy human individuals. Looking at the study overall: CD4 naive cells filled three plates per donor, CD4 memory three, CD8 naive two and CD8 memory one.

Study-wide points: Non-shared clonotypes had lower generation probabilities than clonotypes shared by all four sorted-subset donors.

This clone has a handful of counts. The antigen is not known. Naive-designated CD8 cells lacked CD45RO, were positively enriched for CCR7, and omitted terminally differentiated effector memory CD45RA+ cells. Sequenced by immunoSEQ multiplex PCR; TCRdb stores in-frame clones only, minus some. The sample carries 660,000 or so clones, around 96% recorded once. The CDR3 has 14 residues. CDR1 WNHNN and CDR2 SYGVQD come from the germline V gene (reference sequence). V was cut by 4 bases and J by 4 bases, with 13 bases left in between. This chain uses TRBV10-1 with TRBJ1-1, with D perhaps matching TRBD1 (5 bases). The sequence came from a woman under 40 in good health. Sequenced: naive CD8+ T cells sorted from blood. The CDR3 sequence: CASSVNGGGTEAFF. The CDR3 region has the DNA TGCGCCAGCAGTGTAAATGGGGGGGGCACTGAAGCTTTCTTT.